This T cell receptor beta chain was profiled in a study of CXCR3-negative and CXCR3-positive naive CD8 T cells. The libraries of TRB cDNA were prepared using 5' RACE with UMI labels. TCRdb reprocessed the 5' RACE reads and reports one entry per CDR3 protein, with no DNA. The table lists approximately 100,000 distinct CDR3 sequences. Turning to this clonotype: Its antigen is currently unknown.

Broader study findings: More hydrophobic TRB CDR3s were found in CXCR3-positive naive cells than in CXCR3-negative naive cells.

Germline loops: CDR1 SQVTM, CDR2 ANQGSEA. This CDR3 comprises 13 residues. Sequenced input: naive CXCR3+ CD8+ T cells from blood. The subset is: CD45RO-CCR7+CD27+CD95- naive CD8+ T cells expressing CXCR3 (TNR3+). The rearrangement uses TRBV29-1 and TRBJ2-7; TCRdb lists TRBD1, though no DNA is available to test this call. This clonotype originated in a human donor in good health. Some clones in this sample may be carry-over from other donors' samples. The CDR3: CSVEAGEGYEQYF.